This entry features one TCR beta chain sequence. V lost 0 bases and J lost 4; bases outside the gene matches: 3. The CDR3 totals 16 residues. The V gene's germline CDR1 is LGHNA and CDR2 YSLEER. Amplification yielded TCR beta CDR3 regions, with RNA transcripts as the source. In the first-round RT-PCR of the TCR CDR3, the HTBI primer set was used. TCRdb used MiXCR to reprocess the multiplex PCR reads, holding one entry per CDR3 protein. Of about 590,000 distinct CDR3 sequences listed, about a sixth were seen once; the top ten hold roughly 6.6%. The data originate from a study of T cells in Graves' hyperthyroidism and ophthalmopathy.

The chain has TRBV4-3 and TRBJ1-5; 10 bases align to TRBD1. Sequencing was carried out using blood. This sequence originates from a woman aged 25-40 years with Graves' hyperthyroidism. DNA of the CDR3: TGCGCCAGCAGCCAAGATTGGGACAGGGGTAATCAGCCCCAGCATTTT. This translates into CASSQDWDRGNQPQHF.